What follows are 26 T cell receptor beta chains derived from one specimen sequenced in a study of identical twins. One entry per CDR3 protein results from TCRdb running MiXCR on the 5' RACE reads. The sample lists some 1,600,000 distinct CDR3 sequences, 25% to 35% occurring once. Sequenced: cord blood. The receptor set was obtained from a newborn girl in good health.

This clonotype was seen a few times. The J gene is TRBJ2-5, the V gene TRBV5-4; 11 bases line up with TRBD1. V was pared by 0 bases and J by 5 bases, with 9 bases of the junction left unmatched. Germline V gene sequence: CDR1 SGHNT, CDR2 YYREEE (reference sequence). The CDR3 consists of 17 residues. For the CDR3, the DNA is TGTGCCAGCAGCTTGGACCTCGGGACAGGGGGAAGGGAGACCCAGTACTTC. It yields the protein CASSLDLGTGGRETQYF.

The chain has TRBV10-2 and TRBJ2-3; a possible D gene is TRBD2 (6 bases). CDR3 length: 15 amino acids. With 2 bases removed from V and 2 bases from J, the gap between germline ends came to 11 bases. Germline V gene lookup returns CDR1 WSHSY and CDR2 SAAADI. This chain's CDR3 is CASSERARDTDTQYF. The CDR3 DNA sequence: TGCGCCAGCAGTGAGAGGGCGCGGGACACAGATACGCAGTATTTT.

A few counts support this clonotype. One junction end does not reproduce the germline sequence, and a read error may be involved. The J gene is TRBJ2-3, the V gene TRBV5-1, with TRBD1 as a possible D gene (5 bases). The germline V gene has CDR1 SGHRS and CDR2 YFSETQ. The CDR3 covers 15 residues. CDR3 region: CASSLGLFDTDTQYF. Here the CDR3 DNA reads TGCGCCAGCAGTTTGGGGCTCTTTGACACAGATACGCAGTATTTT.

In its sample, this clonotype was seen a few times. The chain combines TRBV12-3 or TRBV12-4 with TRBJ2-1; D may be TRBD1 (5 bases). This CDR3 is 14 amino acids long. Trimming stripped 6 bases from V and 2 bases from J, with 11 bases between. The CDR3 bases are TGTGCCAGCAGGCGACAGAATACCTACAATGAGCAGTTCTTC. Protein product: CASRRQNTYNEQFF.

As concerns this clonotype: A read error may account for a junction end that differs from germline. This CDR3 reads CASTQSSEDRANQPQHF. CDR3 coding DNA: TGCGCCAGCACTCAATCATCAGAAGACAGGGCAAATCAGCCCCAGCATTTT. The V call is TRBV23-1, the J call TRBJ1-5, with TRBD1 matching 7 bases. TRBV23-1 is an open reading frame, and its role is uncertain. There are 17 residues in the CDR3.

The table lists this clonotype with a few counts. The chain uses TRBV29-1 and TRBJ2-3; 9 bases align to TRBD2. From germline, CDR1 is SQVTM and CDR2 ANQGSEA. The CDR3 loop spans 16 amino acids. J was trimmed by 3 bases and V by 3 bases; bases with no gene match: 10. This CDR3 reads CSVDGVAGEGTDTQYF. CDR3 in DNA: TGCAGCGTTGATGGGGTAGCGGGAGAAGGTACAGATACGCAGTATTTT.

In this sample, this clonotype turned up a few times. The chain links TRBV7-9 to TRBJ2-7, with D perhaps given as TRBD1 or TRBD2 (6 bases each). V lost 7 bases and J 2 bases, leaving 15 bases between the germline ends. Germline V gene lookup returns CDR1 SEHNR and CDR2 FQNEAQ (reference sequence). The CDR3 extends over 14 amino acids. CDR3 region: CASTWGATTYEQYF. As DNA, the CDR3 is TGTGCCAGCACCTGGGGGGCAACTACCTACGAGCAGTACTTC.

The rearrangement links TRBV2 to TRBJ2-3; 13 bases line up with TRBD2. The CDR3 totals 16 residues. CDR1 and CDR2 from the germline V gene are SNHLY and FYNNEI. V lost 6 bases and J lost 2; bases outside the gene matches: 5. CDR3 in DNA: TGTGCCAGCAGGCGGACTAGCGGGGGACTCACAGATACGCAGTATTTT. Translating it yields CASRRTSGGLTDTQYF.

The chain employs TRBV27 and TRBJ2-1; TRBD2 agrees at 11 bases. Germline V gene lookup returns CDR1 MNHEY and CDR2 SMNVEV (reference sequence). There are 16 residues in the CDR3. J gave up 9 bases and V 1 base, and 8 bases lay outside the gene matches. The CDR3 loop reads CASSLYLSGRGSEQFF. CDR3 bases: TGTGCCAGCAGTTTATACCTTAGCGGGAGGGGGAGTGAGCAGTTCTTC.

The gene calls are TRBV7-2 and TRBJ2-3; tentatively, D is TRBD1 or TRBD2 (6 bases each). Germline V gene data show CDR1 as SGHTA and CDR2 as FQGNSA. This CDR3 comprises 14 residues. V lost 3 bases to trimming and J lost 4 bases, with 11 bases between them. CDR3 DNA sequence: TGTGCCAGCAGCTTTCATAGGGGGGCAGATACGCAGTATTTT. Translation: CASSFHRGADTQYF.

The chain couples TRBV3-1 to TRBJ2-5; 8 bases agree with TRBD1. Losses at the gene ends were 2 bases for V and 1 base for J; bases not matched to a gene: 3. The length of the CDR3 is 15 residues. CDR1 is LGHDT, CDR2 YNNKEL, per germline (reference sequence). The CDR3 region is CASSQRTGFQETQYF. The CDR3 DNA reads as TGTGCCAGCAGCCAACGGACAGGGTTCCAAGAGACCCAGTACTTC.

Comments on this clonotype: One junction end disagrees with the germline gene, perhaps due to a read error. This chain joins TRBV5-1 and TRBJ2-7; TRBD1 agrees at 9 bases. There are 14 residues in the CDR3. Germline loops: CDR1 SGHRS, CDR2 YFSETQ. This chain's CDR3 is CASRRDRGAYEQYF. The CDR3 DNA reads TGTGCCAGCAGACGAGACAGGGGGGCCTACGAGCAGTACTTC.

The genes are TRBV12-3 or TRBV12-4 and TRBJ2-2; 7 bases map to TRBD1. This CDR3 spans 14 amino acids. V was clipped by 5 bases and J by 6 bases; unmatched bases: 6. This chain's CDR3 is CASSILQGAGELFF. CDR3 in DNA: TGTGCCAGCAGTATTCTGCAGGGGGCCGGGGAGCTGTTTTTT.

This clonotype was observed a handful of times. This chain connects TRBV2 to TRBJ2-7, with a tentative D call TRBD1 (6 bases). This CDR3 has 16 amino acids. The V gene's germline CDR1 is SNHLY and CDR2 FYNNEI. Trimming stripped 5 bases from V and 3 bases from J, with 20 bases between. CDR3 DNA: TGTGCCAGCAGTAGGATTATAGACAGGCGAGGCTACGAGCAGTACTTC. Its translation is CASSRIIDRRGYEQYF. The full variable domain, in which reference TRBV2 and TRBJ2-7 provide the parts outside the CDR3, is EPEVTQTPSHQVTQMGQEVILRCVPISNHLYFYWYRQILGQKVEFLVSFYNNEISEKSEIFDDQFSVERPDGSNFTLKIRSTKLEDSAMYFCASSRIIDRRGYEQYFGPGTRLTVT.

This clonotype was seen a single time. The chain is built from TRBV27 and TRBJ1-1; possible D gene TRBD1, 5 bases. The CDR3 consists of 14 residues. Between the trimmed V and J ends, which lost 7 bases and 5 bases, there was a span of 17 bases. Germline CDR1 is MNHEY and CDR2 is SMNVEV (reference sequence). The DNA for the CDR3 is TGTGCCAGCACCCCGTGGAGGGGAGGGACTGAAGCTTTCTTT. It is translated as CASTPWRGGTEAFF.

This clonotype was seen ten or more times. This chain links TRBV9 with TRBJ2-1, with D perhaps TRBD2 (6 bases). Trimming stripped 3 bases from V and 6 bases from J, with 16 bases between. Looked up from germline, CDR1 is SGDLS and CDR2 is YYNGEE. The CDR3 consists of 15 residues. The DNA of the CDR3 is TGTGCCAGCAGCGCGACTAGGGTGTTCAGCAATGAGCAGTTCTTC. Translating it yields CASSATRVFSNEQFF. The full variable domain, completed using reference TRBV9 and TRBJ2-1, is DSGVTQTPKHLITATGQRVTLRCSPRSGDLSVYWYQQSLDQGLQFLIQYYNGEERAKGNILERFSAQQFPDLHSELNLSSLELGDSALYFCASSATRVFSNEQFFGPGTRLTVL.

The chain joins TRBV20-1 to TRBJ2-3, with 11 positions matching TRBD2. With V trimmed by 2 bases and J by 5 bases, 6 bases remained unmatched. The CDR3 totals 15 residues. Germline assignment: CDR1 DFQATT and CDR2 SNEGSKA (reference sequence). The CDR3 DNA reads TGCAGTGCTAGATCTCTAGCGGGGGGAGGAGATACGCAGTATTTT. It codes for CSARSLAGGGDTQYF.

CDR3 sequence: CASRSAGTSRSYEQYF. CDR3 sequence (DNA): TGTGCCAGCAGATCGGCCGGGACTAGCCGTTCCTACGAGCAGTACTTC. The V call is TRBV6-5, the J call TRBJ2-7; 9 nucleotides line up with TRBD2. The CDR3 runs 16 residues. Per the germline V gene, CDR1 is MNHEY and CDR2 is SVGAGI. J lost 1 base, V lost 6 bases, and 10 bases had no gene match.

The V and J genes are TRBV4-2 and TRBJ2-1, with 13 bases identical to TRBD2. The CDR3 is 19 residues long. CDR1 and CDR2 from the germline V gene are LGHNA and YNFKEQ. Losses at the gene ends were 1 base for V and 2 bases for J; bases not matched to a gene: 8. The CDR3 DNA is TGTGCCAGCAGCCAAGGGACTAGCGGGAGATTGAGTCCCTACAATGAGCAGTTCTTC. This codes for CASSQGTSGRLSPYNEQFF.

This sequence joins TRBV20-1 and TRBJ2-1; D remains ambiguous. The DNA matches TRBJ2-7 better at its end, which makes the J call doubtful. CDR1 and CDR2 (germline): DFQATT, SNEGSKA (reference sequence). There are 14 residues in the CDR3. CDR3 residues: CSARDASSYNEQYF. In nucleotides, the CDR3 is TGCAGTGCTAGAGATGCGAGCTCCTACAATGAGCAGTACTTC.

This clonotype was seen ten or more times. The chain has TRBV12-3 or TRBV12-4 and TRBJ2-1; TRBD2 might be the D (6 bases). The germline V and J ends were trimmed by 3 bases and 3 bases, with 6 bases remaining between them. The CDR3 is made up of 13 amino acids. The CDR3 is CASSFGGYNEQFF. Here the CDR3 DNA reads TGTGCCAGCAGTTTCGGGGGCTACAATGAGCAGTTCTTC.

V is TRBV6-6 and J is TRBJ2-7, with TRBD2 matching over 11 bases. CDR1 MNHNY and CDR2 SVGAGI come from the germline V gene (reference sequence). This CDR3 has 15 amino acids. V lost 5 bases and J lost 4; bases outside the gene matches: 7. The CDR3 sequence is CASSASSGRWYEQYF. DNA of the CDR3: TGTGCCAGCAGTGCCTCTAGCGGGAGGTGGTACGAGCAGTACTTC.

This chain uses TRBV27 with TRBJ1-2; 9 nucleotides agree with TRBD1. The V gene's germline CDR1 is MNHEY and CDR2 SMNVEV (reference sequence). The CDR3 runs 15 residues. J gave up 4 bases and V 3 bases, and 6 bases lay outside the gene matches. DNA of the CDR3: TGTGCCAGCAGTTTTGGACAGGGGAATATCTATGGCTACACCTTC. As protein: CASSFGQGNIYGYTF.

The CDR3 nucleotides read TGTGCCACCAGCAGAAGTGGGACAGGGGGCCATGGCTACACCTTC. It encodes CATSRSGTGGHGYTF. The chain joins TRBV15 to TRBJ1-2; the match to TRBD1 covers 12 bases. The V gene end was trimmed by 2 bases and the J gene end by 6 bases; junction bases not matched to a gene: 4. This CDR3 contains 15 residues. Germline V gene data show CDR1 as LNHNV and CDR2 as YYDKDF (reference sequence).

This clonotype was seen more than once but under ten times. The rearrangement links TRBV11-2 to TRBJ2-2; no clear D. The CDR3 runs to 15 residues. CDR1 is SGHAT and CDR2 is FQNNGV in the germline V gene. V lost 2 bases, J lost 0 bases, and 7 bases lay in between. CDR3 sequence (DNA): TGTGCCAGCAGCTTATACGCCGCGAACACCGGGGAGCTGTTTTTT. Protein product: CASSLYAANTGELFF.

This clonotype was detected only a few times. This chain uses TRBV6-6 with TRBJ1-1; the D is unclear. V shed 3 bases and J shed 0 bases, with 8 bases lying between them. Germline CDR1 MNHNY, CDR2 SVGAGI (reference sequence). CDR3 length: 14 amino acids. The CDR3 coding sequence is TGTGCCAGCAGTTATGGGGTATTGAACACTGAAGCTTTCTTT. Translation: CASSYGVLNTEAFF.